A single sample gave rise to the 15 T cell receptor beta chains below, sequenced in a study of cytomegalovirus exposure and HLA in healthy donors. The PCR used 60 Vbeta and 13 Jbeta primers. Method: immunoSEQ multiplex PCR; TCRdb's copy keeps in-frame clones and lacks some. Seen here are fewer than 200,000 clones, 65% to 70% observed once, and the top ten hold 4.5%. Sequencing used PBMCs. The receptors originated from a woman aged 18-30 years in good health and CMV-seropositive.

This chain's CDR3 is CASSLGTSGSNEQFF. The DNA of the CDR3 is TGTGCCAGCAGCTTAGGAACTAGCGGGAGTAATGAGCAGTTCTTC. The rearrangement joins TRBV7-9 to TRBJ2-1, with 11 bases fitting TRBD2. The CDR3 is made up of 15 amino acids. From germline, CDR1 is SEHNR and CDR2 FQNEAQ (reference sequence). V shed 1 base, J shed 7 bases, and the junction held 3 bases outside the gene matches.

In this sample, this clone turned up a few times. In DNA, the CDR3 is TGTGCCAGCAGTTTAGACAGGGGGACAACTAACTATGGCTACACCTTC. This codes for CASSLDRGTTNYGYTF. The chain has TRBV27 and TRBJ1-2; 9 bases fit TRBD1. This CDR3 has 16 amino acids. After removal of 2 bases from V and 0 bases from J, the junction contained 4 bases not matched to a gene. Germline V gene lookup returns CDR1 MNHEY and CDR2 SMNVEV (reference sequence).

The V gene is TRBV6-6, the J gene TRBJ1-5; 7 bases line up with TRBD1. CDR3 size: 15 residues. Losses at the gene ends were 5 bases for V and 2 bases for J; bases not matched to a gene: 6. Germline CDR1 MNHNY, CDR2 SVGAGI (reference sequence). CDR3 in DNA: TGTGCCAGCAGTCCCCAGGGGGGAGGCAATCAGCCCCAGCATTTT. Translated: CASSPQGGGNQPQHF.

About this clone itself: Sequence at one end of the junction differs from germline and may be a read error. CDR3 coding DNA: TGTGCCTGGAGCGGACCGGGGGAAACTGTTTTT. Protein product: CAWSGPGETVF. The chain combines TRBV30 with TRBJ1-4; D may be TRBD1 (5 bases). The CDR3 has 11 amino acids. Germline CDR1 is GTSNPN and CDR2 is SVGIG (reference sequence).

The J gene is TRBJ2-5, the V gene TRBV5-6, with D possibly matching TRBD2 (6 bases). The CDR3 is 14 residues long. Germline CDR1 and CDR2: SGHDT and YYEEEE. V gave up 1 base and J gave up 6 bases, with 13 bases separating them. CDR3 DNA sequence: TGTGCCAGCAGCTTGACAGAGGACTATCAGACCCAGTACTTC. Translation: CASSLTEDYQTQYF.

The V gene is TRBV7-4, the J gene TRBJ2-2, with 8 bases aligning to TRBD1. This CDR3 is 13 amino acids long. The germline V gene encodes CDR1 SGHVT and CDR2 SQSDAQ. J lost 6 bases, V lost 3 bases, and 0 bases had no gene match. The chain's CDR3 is CASSFRGPGELFF. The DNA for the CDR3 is TGTGCCAGCAGCTTCAGGGGGCCCGGGGAGCTGTTTTTT.

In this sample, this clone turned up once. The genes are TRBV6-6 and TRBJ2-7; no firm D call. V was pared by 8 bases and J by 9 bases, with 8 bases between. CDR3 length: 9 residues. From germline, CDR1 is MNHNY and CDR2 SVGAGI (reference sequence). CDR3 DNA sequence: TGTGCCAGCGGCTCCCGGCAGTACTTC. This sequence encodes CASGSRQYF.

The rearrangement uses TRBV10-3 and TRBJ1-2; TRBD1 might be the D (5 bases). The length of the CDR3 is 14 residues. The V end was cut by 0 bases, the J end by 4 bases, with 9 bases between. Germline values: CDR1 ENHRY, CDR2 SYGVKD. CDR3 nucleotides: TGTGCCATCAGTGAGTCAGGGGCAGGCTATGGCTACACCTTC. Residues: CAISESGAGYGYTF.

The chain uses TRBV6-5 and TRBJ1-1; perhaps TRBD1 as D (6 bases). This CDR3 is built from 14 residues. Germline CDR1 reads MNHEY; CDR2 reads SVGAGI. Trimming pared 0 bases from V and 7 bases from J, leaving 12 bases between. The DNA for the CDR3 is TGTGCCAGCAGTTACTCCTACAGGGTTCTTGAAGCTTTCTTT. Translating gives CASSYSYRVLEAFF.

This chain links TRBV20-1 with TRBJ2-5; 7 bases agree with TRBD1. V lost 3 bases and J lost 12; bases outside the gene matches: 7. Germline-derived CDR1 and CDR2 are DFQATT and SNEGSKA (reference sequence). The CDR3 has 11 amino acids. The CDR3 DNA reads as TGCAGTGCTAGCCTTCGGGACAGTGAGTACTTC. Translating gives CSASLRDSEYF.

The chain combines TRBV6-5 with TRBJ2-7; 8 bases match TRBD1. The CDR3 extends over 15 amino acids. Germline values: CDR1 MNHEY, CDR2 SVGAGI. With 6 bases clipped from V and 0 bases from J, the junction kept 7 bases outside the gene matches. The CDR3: CASRTSGQGSYEQYF. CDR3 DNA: TGTGCCAGCAGAACCTCAGGACAGGGCTCCTACGAGCAGTACTTC.

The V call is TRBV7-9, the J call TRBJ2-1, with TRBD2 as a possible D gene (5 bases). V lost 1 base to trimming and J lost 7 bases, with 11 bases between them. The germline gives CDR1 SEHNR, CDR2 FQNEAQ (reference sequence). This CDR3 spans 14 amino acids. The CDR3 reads CASSLGLTLNEQFF. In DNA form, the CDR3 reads TGTGCCAGCAGCTTAGGACTAACCCTGAATGAGCAGTTCTTC. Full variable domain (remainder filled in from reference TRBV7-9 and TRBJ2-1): DTGVSQNPRHKITKRGQNVTFRCDPISEHNRLYWYRQTLGQGPEFLTYFQNEAQLEKSRLLSDRFSAERPKGSFSTLEIQRTEQGDSAMYLCASSLGLTLNEQFFGPGTRLTVL.

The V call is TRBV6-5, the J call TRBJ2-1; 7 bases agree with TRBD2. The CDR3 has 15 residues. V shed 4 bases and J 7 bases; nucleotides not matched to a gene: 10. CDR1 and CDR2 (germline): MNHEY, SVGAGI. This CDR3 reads CASSWPSGMGNEQFF. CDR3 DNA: TGTGCCAGCAGTTGGCCCAGCGGGATGGGGAATGAGCAGTTCTTC.

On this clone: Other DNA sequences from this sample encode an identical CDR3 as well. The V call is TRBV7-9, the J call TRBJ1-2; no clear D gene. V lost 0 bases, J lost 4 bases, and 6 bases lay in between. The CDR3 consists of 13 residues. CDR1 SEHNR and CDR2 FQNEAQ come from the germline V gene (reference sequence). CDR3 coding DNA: TGTGCCAGCAGCTTAGCTGGAGGCTATGGCTACACCTTC. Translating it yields CASSLAGGYGYTF.

The CDR3: CASSFTGRETGTQYF. The CDR3, as DNA: TGTGCCAGCAGTTTTACTGGGCGGGAGACGGGGACCCAGTACTTC. The gene calls are TRBV28 and TRBJ2-5; 7 nucleotides line up with TRBD2. This CDR3 region has 15 residues. V dropped 3 bases and J dropped 7; count of bases not matched to a gene: 11. Germline values: CDR1 MDHEN, CDR2 SYDVKM.